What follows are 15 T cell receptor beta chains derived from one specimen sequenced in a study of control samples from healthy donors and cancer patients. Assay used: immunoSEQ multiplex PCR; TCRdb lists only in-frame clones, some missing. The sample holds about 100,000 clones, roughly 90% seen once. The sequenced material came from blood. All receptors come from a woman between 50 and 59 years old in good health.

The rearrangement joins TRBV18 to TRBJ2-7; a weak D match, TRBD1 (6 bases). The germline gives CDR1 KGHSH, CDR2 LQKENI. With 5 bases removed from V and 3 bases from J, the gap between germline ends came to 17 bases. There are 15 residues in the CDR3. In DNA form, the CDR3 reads TGTGCCAGCTCATCAGCGGAACAGGGTTTCTACGAGCAGTACGTC. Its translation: CASSSAEQGFYEQYV.

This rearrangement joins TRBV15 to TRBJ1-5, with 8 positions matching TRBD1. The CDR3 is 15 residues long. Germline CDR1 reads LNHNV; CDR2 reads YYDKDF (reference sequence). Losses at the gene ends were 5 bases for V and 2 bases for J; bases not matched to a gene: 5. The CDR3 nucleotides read TGTGCCACCAGCGTCAGGGGGCAGGGCAATCAGCCCCAGCATTTT. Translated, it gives CATSVRGQGNQPQHF.

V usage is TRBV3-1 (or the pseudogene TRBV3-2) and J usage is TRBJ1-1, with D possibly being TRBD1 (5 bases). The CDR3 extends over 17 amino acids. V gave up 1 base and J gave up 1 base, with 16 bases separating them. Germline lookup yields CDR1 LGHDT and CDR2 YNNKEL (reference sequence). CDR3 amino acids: CASSQVEKGPRNTEAFF. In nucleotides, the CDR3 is TGTGCCAGCAGCCAAGTAGAAAAGGGACCTCGGAACACTGAAGCTTTCTTT.

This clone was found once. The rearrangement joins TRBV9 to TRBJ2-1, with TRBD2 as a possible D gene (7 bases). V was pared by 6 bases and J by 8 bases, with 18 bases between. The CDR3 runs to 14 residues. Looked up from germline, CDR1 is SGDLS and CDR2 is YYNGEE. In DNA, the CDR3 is TGTGCCAGCAACCCCTGGCGGGGGCTGGATGAGCAGTTCTTC. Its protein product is CASNPWRGLDEQFF. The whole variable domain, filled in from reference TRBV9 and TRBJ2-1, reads DSGVTQTPKHLITATGQRVTLRCSPRSGDLSVYWYQQSLDQGLQFLIQYYNGEERAKGNILERFSAQQFPDLHSELNLSSLELGDSALYFCASNPWRGLDEQFFGPGTRLTVL.

DNA for the CDR3: TGTGCCTTGTACTCCGGGACGCCATATGGCTACACCTTC. Its translation: CALYSGTPYGYTF. This sequence joins TRBV30 and TRBJ1-2; a possible D gene is TRBD1 (5 bases). The CDR3 totals 13 residues. V lost 7 bases and J 5 bases, leaving 17 bases between the germline ends. CDR1 and CDR2 (germline): GTSNPN, SVGIG (reference sequence).

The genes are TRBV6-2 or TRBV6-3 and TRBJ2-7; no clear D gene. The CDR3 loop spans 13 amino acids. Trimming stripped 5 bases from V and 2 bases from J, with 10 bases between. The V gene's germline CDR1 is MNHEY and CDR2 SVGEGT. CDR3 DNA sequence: TGTGCCAGCAGTACCGGGCCGACCTACGAGCAGTACGTC. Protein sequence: CASSTGPTYEQYV.

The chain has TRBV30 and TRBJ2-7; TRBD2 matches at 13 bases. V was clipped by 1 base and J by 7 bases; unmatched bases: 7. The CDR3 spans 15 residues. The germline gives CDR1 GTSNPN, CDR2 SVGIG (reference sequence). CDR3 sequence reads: CAWSGTSGGWGEQYF. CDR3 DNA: TGTGCCTGGAGTGGGACTAGCGGGGGCTGGGGGGAGCAGTACTTC.

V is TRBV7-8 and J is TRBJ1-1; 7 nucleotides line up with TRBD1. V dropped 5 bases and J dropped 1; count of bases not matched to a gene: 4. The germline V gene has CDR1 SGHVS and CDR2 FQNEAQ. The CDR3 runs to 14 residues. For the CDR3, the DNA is TGTGCCAGCAGCCGGGACAGAGGGAACACTGAAGCTTTCTTT. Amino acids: CASSRDRGNTEAFF.

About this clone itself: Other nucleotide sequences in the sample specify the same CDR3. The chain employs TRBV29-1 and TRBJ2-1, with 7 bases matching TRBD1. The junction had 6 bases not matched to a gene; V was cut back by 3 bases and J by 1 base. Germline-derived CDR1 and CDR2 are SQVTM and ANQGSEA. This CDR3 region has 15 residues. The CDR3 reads CSVEVWDSSYNEQFF. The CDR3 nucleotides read TGCAGCGTTGAGGTATGGGACAGTTCCTACAATGAGCAGTTCTTC.

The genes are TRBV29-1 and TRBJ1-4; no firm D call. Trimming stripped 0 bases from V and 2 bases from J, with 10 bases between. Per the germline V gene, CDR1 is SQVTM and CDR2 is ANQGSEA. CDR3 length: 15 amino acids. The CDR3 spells CSVEEGRRTNEKLFF. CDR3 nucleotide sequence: TGCAGCGTTGAAGAAGGCAGGAGGACTAATGAAAAACTGTTTTTT.

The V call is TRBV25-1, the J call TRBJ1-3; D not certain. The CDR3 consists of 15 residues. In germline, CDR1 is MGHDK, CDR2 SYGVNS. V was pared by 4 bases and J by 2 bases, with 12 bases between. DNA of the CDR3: TGTGCCAGCAGTGCGATCGGAAGACCTGGAAACACCATATATTTT. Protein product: CASSAIGRPGNTIYF.

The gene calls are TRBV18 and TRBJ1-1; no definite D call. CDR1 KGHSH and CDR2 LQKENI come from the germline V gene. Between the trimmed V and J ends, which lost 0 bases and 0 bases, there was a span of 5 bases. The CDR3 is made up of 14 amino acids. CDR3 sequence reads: CASSPPGMNTEAFF. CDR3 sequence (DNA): TGTGCCAGCTCACCACCAGGGATGAACACTGAAGCTTTCTTT.

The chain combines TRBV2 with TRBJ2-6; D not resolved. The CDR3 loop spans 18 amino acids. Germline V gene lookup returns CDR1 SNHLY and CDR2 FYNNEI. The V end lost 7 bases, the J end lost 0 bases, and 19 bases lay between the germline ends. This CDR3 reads CASTPGVWSGSGANVLTF. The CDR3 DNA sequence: TGTGCCAGCACTCCCGGAGTGTGGTCCGGCTCTGGGGCCAACGTCCTGACTTTC.

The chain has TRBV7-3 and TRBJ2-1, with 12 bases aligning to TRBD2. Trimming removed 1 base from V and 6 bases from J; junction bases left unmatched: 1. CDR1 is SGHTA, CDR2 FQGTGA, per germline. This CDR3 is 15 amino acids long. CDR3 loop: CASSLMTSGSNEQFF. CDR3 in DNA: TGTGCCAGCAGCTTAATGACTAGCGGGAGCAATGAGCAGTTCTTC.

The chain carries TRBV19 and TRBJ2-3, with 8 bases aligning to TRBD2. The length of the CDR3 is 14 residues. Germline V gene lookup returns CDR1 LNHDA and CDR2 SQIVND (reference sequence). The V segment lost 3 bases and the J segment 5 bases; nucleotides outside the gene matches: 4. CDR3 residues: CASSIAGGRDTQYF. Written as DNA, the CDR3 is TGTGCCAGTAGTATTGCGGGGGGTAGAGATACGCAGTATTTT.